This paragraph covers one T cell receptor (beta chain) sequence. Its antigen is unidentified. Losses at the gene ends were 3 bases for V and 7 bases for J; bases not matched to a gene: 7. Germline CDR1 SQVTM, CDR2 ANQGSEA. CDR3 length: 13 amino acids. The sample is drawn from a study of shared clonotypes between healthy human individuals. Study-wide background: Used for every donor were three CD4 naive, three CD4 memory, two CD8 naive and one CD8 memory plate. Overall study findings and caveats: Incomplete sequencing of sorted subsets was indicated by rarefaction despite large depth.

Sequencing used immunoSEQ multiplex PCR; TCRdb keeps in-frame clones, though not all of them. Among roughly 2.2 million clones listed, 80% to 95% were seen once. The source material was naive CD4+ T cells from PBMCs. Subset indicated: CD45RA+ positively selected. This rearrangement joins TRBV29-1 to TRBJ1-2; 8 positions agree with TRBD1. The receptor was isolated from a man aged 18 to 29 in good health. Some clones in this sample may be carry-over from other donors' samples. This CDR3 reads CSVDLGQGLGYTF. The DNA for the CDR3 is TGCAGCGTTGACCTTGGACAGGGCCTTGGCTACACCTTC.